The subject of this entry is one TCR beta chain. The sample is drawn from a study of stem cell transplantation in POMP-related autoinflammatory disease. Looking at the study overall: The study hypothesized thymoproteasome defects skew the TRB repertoire via impaired CD8+ selection.

TCRdb's table, derived via immunoSEQ multiplex PCR, lists solely in-frame clones and lacks some. The sample shows roughly 68,000 clones, just over 90% of them seen only once. This receptor was taken from a human patient with POMP-related autoinflammation and immune dysregulation (PRAID). These T cells may partly come from the graft donor. This specimen consisted of CD4+ T cells from PBMCs, obtained after stem cell transplantation.

The CDR3 reads CASSLSLLANSYNEQFF. The CDR3 DNA sequence: TGCGCCAGCAGCTTGTCCCTACTAGCGAACTCCTACAATGAGCAGTTCTTC. This chain uses TRBV5-1 with TRBJ2-1; 7 bases align to TRBD2. Germline V gene sequence: CDR1 SGHRS, CDR2 YFSETQ. With 1 base clipped from V and 0 bases from J, the junction kept 7 bases outside the gene matches. This CDR3 has 17 residues.